The rows below give T cell receptor beta chains drawn from one sample of a study of PD-1 blockade in classical Hodgkin lymphoma. The repertoire was sequenced with immunoSEQ multiplex PCR; TCRdb's copy has only in-frame clones and lacks some. The sample consists of about 41,000 clones, approximately 71% of them appearing once. This specimen was peripheral blood mononuclear cells (PBMCs), taken before the fourth cycle of nivolumab. The receptor set was obtained from a human donor with classical Hodgkin lymphoma. The CDR3 runs from the conserved cysteine through the conserved F or W. Fields, in order: J gene, V gene, D gene, CDR3 length, clone size, CDR3 DNA, CDR3 protein. The D gene is left open where the match is weak. Rows give clone size only sometimes, using once, few, many, or a class for an expanded clone.

TRBJ2-7,TRBV10-1,.,13,few,TGCGCCAGCAGTCCGGGACCGAGCTACGAGCAGTACTTC,CASSPGPSYEQYF
TRBJ1-1,TRBV2,.,12,.,TGTGCCAGCTTAGGCAGGGGAACTGAAGCTTTCTTT,CASLGRGTEAFF
TRBJ1-1,TRBV28,.,15,.,TGTGCCAGCACCCCCGGGGGGATTAAAGACACTGAAGCTTTCTTT,CASTPGGIKDTEAFF
TRBJ2-7,TRBV2,.,15,medium-sized,TGTGCCAGCAGTGAAATCCGGGTCTCCCCCTACGAGCAGTACTTC,CASSEIRVSPYEQYF
TRBJ2-7,TRBV5-1,.,14,.,TGCGCCAGCAGCTTTGCCCAGGGACCCTACGAGCAGTACTTC,CASSFAQGPYEQYF
TRBJ1-6,TRBV4-2,.,14,.,TGTGCCAGCAGCCAAGAAACAGGCTATCAACTCCTCCACTTT,CASSQETGYQLLHF
TRBJ2-7,TRBV10-2,TRBD1,12,.,TGCGCCAGCGGGGACAGCCTTCTTTTCCAGTACTTC,CASGDSLLFQYF
TRBJ2-4,TRBV4-3,TRBD2,14,.,TGCGCCAGCAGCCAAGATCGGCGGGGGAACATTCAGTACTTC,CASSQDRRGNIQYF
TRBJ1-1,TRBV30,.,11,few,TGTGCCTGGATTAGGAACACTGAAGCTTTCTTT,CAWIRNTEAFF
TRBJ2-5,TRBV7-9,.,16,.,TGTGCCAGCAGCTTAGGAGGTTTAGCGGTGGGGGAGACCCAGTACTTC,CASSLGGLAVGETQYF
TRBJ2-1,TRBV5-6,.,13,.,TGTGCCAGCAGCTTGTGGGGGGCGAATGAGCAGTTCTTC,CASSLWGANEQFF
TRBJ2-7,TRBV6-1,.,14,once,TGTGCCAGCAGGGGGGATATAGAGTTGTACGAGCAGTACTTC,CASRGDIELYEQYF
TRBJ2-1,TRBV5-1,TRBD2,18,.,TGCTTCCCCCCCCGGCTAGCGGGGGGCCTTTGTTCCTACAATGAGCAGTTCTTC,CFPPRLAGGLCSYNEQFF
TRBJ2-3,TRBV7-3,.,18,.,TGTGCCAGCAGCTTAACGGGTTTATCGGGACCCTCCACAGATACGCAGTATTTT,CASSLTGLSGPSTDTQYF
TRBJ2-5,TRBV25-1,.,15,once,TGTGCCAGCAGTGAATTGCGTGATTTCCGAGAGACCCAGTACTTC,CASSELRDFRETQYF
TRBJ2-7,TRBV19,TRBD1,13,.,TGTGCCAGTAGGCAGGGGGCGAACTACGAGCAGTACTTC,CASRQGANYEQYF
TRBJ2-5,TRBV25-1,TRBD1,15,once,TGTGCCAGCAGTGAATACGCAGGGGGCGGAGAGACCCAGTACTTC,CASSEYAGGGETQYF
TRBJ1-3,TRBV5-6,.,13,few,TGTGCCAGCAGCTATGCTGGCGGAAACACCATATATTTT,CASSYAGGNTIYF
TRBJ2-1,TRBV7-6,TRBD1,15,.,TGTGCCAGCACCCCGGGACAGGGGTTGGGCAATGAGCAGTTCTTC,CASTPGQGLGNEQFF
TRBJ2-5,TRBV6-1,.,15,.,TGTGCCAGCAGTGGGGAGACAAATACCCAAGAGACCCAGTACTTC,CASSGETNTQETQYF
TRBJ1-1,TRBV15,.,13,.,TGTGCCACCAGCACTAACGAACACACTGAAGCTTTCTTT,CATSTNEHTEAFF
TRBJ2-1,TRBV19,.,13,.,TGTGCCAGTAGTATCGCAGGTTACAATGAGCAGTTCTTC,CASSIAGYNEQFF
TRBJ2-1,TRBV6-1,TRBD1,14,few,TGTGCCAGCAGATACGGACAGGGCTACAATGAGCAGTTCTTC,CASRYGQGYNEQFF
TRBJ2-7,TRBV12-5,.,11,.,TGTGCTAGTGGTTGGGCCTACGAGCAGTACTTC,CASGWAYEQYF
TRBJ2-1,TRBV4-1,.,17,few,TGCGCCAGCAGCCAAGTGGATATGGGGTTCTCGTACAATGAGCAGTTCTTC,CASSQVDMGFSYNEQFF
TRBJ2-1,TRBV30,.,15,.,TGTGCCACACACCCCCGGGAATCACTCTACAATGAGCAGTTCTTC,CATHPRESLYNEQFF
TRBJ2-7,TRBV27,.,14,.,TGTGCCAGCAGCTCCGGGAACGGAGGTCACGAGCAGTACTTC,CASSSGNGGHEQYF
TRBJ2-7,TRBV6-1,.,14,.,TGTGCCACCGAAGATGACAGGAACTTCCACGAGCAGTACTTC,CATEDDRNFHEQYF
TRBJ2-7,TRBV27,.,12,once,TGTGCCAGCAGTTTGGGGGGTCCCGAGCAGTACTTC,CASSLGGPEQYF
TRBJ2-7,TRBV6-6,TRBD1,15,few,TGTGCCAGCAGTCGGGGGACAGGGAGCTCCTACGAGCAGTACTTC,CASSRGTGSSYEQYF
TRBJ2-1,TRBV10-3,.,13,.,TGTGCCATCAGTCCCAGCCAGGGGGGTGAGCAGTTCTTC,CAISPSQGGEQFF
TRBJ1-2,TRBV6-1,.,13,.,TGTGCCAGCAGCGGGGGTCTTTTCTATGGCTACACCTTC,CASSGGLFYGYTF
TRBJ2-3,TRBV7-8,.,19,.,TGTGCCAGCAGCTTGGTAGCTGTTGGGGGGGGCGGATACACAGATACGCAGTATTTT,CASSLVAVGGGGYTDTQYF
TRBJ2-7,TRBV7-2,.,19,.,TGTGCCAGCAGCTTAGTAGATTGGTATCGGGGGAGCGAAGACTACGAGCAGTACTTC,CASSLVDWYRGSEDYEQYF
TRBJ2-7,TRBV6-6,.,14,.,TGTGCCAGCAGTTACGGGCGGGAACCCTACGAGCAGTACTTC,CASSYGREPYEQYF
TRBJ1-6,TRBV11-2,.,15,.,TGTGCCAGCAGCTTAGATGGCCCCTATAATTCACCCCTCCACTTT,CASSLDGPYNSPLHF
TRBJ2-3,TRBV5-1,.,16,.,TGCGCCAGCAGCCCGAAGGGGTCTTACCACACAGATACGCAGTATTTT,CASSPKGSYHTDTQYF
TRBJ1-5,TRBV7-2,.,13,.,TGTGCCAGCAGCTCTTGGGGGGGACAGCCCCAGCATTTT,CASSSWGGQPQHF
TRBJ2-3,TRBV5-4,.,13,.,TGTGCCAGCAGCTGGGAGTTGGCAGATACGCAGTATTTT,CASSWELADTQYF
TRBJ1-2,TRBV5-1,.,15,.,TGCGCCAGCAGCGCAGTGGGGGGCCAGCTCTATGGCTACACCTTC,CASSAVGGQLYGYTF
TRBJ2-1,TRBV4-1,.,16,.,TGCGCCAGCAGCCAAGTAGACCTAGGGTTTTACAATGAGCAGTTCTTC,CASSQVDLGFYNEQFF
TRBJ1-1,TRBV5-1,TRBD1,14,.,TGCGCCAGCAGCTTAACAGGGGTTTACACTGAAGCTTTCTTT,CASSLTGVYTEAFF
TRBJ2-2,TRBV7-9,TRBD1,15,.,TGTGCCAGCAGCGAGAGGACAGGGAACACCGGGGAGCTGTTTTTT,CASSERTGNTGELFF
TRBJ2-7,TRBV6-5,.,13,few,TGTGCCAGCAGTCCGCTGAGCTCCTACGAGCAGTACTTC,CASSPLSSYEQYF
TRBJ2-1,TRBV10-3,.,15,.,TGTGCCATCAGTAACTTCGGGACCCTTGGGAATGAGCAGTTCTTC,CAISNFGTLGNEQFF
TRBJ2-3,TRBV4-1,.,16,few,TGCGCCAGCAGCCAAGAGGAAAACAGCAACACAGATACGCAGTATTTT,CASSQEENSNTDTQYF
TRBJ2-4,TRBV14,TRBD2,19,.,TGTGCCAGCAGCCAAGGTAAGGGACTAGCGGGGGGGCACAAAAACATTCAGTACTTC,CASSQGKGLAGGHKNIQYF
TRBJ1-1,TRBV5-1,.,15,.,TGCGCCAGCAGCGGGAAACAGGGTGCGGGAACTGAAGCTTTCTTT,CASSGKQGAGTEAFF
TRBJ2-1,TRBV5-6,TRBD2,14,.,TGTGCCAGCAGCCCAGTGGGAGGGGCCAATGAGCAGTTCTTC,CASSPVGGANEQFF
TRBJ1-4,TRBV5-6,.,14,.,TGTGCCAGCAGCTTGGGTCTGGTGGGCGAAAAACTGTTTTTT,CASSLGLVGEKLFF
TRBJ2-7,TRBV7-9,.,14,.,TGTGCCAGCAGCTTAACCGAACGAAGAGACGAGCAGTACTTC,CASSLTERRDEQYF
TRBJ2-7,TRBV29-1,TRBD1,12,few,TGCAGCGTTACCGGGACAGGCGACGAGCAGTACTTC,CSVTGTGDEQYF
TRBJ2-2,TRBV28,.,17,.,TGTGCCAGCAGTTTCGGCCTTGAAGGGGACATCACCGGGGAGCTGTTTTTT,CASSFGLEGDITGELFF